This TCR beta chain originates from a study of blood T cells in healthy people across ages. The study's findings and limits: Long-lived and aged donors differed, with more naive CD4+ cells and higher diversity in the long-lived.

Peripheral blood, roughly 9.3 milliliters per donor, was collected. This clonotype was recorded a few times. The antigen is unknown. The CDR3 spans 15 residues. Losses at the gene ends were 6 bases for V and 7 bases for J; bases not matched to a gene: 9. Looked up from germline, CDR1 is MNHEY and CDR2 is SMNVEV (reference sequence). Primers used in a second PCR of about 7 to 12 cycles were a sample-barcoded 5' primer and a J-beta primer mix. MiXCR, run by TCRdb on the 5' RACE reads, gives a single entry per CDR3 protein. The sample holds around 800,000 distinct CDR3 sequences, about a quarter seen once. This same sample was also taken into another study, of T cells of mothers and their children. That source notes: About 6 children and their three healthy Caucasian mothers were the donors. For each mother, over 9 million TCR beta CDR3 reads were obtained, and for each child, around 3.1 million.

V gene TRBV27 combines with J gene TRBJ2-1, with TRBD1 matching over 10 bases. The TCR sequence derives from a boy aged 5-17 years in good health. Sequenced: blood. The DNA of the CDR3 is TGTGCCAGCAGACCCGGGACAGGGGCTTGGAATGAGCAGTTCTTC. This encodes CASRPGTGAWNEQFF.